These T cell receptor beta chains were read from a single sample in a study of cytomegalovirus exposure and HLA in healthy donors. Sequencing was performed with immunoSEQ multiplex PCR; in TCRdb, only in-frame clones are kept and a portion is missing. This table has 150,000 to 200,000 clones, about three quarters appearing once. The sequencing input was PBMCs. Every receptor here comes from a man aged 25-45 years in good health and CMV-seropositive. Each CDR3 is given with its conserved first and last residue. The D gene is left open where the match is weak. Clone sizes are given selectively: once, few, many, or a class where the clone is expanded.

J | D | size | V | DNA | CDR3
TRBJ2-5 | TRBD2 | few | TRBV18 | TGTGCCAGCTCAACTAGCGGGACTCGCGAGACCCAGTACTTC | CASSTSGTRETQYF
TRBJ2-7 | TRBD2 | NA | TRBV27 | TGTGCCAGCAGGGGGGGGACGGCTGGTGGGGACGAGCAGTACTTC | CASRGGTAGGDEQYF
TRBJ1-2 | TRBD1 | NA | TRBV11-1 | TGTGCCAGCAGCTTCGGGACAGGGGGTCCCTATGGCTACACCTTC | CASSFGTGGPYGYTF
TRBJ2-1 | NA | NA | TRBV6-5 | TGTGCCAGCAGTCGACAGGTTTTGTCTAGCAATGAGCAGTTCTTC | CASSRQVLSSNEQFF
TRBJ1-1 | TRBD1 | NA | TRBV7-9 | TGTGCCAGCACCCCAACAGGGGATCGGACTGAAGCTTTCTTT | CASTPTGDRTEAFF
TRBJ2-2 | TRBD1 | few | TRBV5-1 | TGCGCCAGCAGCCCCCCGGGACAGGGAGTGTCCGGGGAGCTGTTTTTT | CASSPPGQGVSGELFF
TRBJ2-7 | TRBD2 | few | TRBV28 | TGTGCCAGCAGTTCGACTGGCGGGACGAGGCGGGAGAGGTCCTACGAGCAGTACTTC | CASSSTGGTRRERSYEQYF
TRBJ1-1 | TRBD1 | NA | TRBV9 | TGTGCCAGCAGCTCAGGACAGGGCACTGAAGCTTTCTTT | CASSSGQGTEAFF
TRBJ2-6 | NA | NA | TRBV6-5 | TGTGCCAGCAGTTACTCGAGAGTTTCTGGGGCCAACGTCCTGACTTTC | CASSYSRVSGANVLTF
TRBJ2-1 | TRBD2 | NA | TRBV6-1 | TGTGCCAGCAGTGAAATTGGACTAGCGGGAGGGTATGAGCAGTTCTTC | CASSEIGLAGGYEQFF
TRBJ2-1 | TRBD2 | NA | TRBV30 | TGTGCCTGGACTGGCGGGAGCTTGAATGAGCAGTTCTTC | CAWTGGSLNEQFF
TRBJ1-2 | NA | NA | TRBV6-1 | TGTGCCAGCATGCCAGGGAACGACTATGGCTACACCTTC | CASMPGNDYGYTF
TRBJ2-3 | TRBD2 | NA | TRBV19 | TGTGCCAGTAGTACCCAGCTAGCGGGAGGAGATACGCAGTATTTT | CASSTQLAGGDTQYF
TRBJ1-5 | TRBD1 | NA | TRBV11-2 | TGTGCCAGCAGCCGGGACAGGGATCAGCCCCAGCATTTT | CASSRDRDQPQHF
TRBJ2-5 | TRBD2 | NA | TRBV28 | TGTGCCAGCAGCACATCAGCGGGAGTTGAAGAGACCCAGTACTTC | CASSTSAGVEETQYF
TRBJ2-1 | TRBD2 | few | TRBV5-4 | TGTGCCAGCAGGACCGGAACTAGCGGGAGGGGTGGTGAGCAGTTCTTC | CASRTGTSGRGGEQFF
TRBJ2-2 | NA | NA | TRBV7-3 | TGTGCCAGCAGCTTATATTTGGCCGGGACATTAACCGGGGAGCTGTTTTTT | CASSLYLAGTLTGELFF
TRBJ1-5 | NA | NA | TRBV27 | TGTGCCAGCAGTTTGTTCCGGGGCAATCAGCCCCAGCATTTT | CASSLFRGNQPQHF
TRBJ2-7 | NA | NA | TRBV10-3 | TGTGCCATCAGTGACACGGGCGGGGTATCCTACGAGCAGTACTTC | CAISDTGGVSYEQYF
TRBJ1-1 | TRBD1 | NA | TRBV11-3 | TGTGCCAGCAGCCTACGGACAGGGGTGGACACTGAAGCTTTCTTT | CASSLRTGVDTEAFF
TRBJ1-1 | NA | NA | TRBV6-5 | TGTGCCAGCGGAGACCCCGGGGGTGGGAACACTGAAGCTTTCTTT | CASGDPGGGNTEAFF
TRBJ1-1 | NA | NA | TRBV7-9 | TGTGCCAGCAGCTCATCAGGGGTCACTGAAGCTTTCTTT | CASSSSGVTEAFF
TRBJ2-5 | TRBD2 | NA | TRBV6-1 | TGTGCCAGCAGTGCGGGACTAGCGGGAAGGGAACGGAGGACCCAGTACTTC | CASSAGLAGRERRTQYF
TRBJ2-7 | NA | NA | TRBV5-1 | TGCGCCAGCAGCTTGGGACTAGGGGATTTCTACGAGCAGTACTTC | CASSLGLGDFYEQYF
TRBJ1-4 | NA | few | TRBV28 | TGTGCCAGCAGTTTGGAGTCCAGCCAGCTGTTTTTT | CASSLESSQLFF
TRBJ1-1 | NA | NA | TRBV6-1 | TGTGCCAGCGGATCATTAAGGGGGAACACTGAAGCTTTCTTT | CASGSLRGNTEAFF
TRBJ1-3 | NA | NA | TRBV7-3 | TGTGCCAGCACCTCCCCAGTACCGTCTGGAAACACCATATATTTT | CASTSPVPSGNTIYF
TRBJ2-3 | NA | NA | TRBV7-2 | TGTGCCAGCAGCTTCGACAGGTACACAGATACGCAGTATTTT | CASSFDRYTDTQYF
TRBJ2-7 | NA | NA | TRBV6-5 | TGTGCCAGCAGTTACTCCAGGGTCTACGAGCAGTACTTC | CASSYSRVYEQYF
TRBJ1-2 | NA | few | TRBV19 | TGTGCCAGTAGTTTAGCACCCAGGGGCTCTAACTATGGCTACACCTTC | CASSLAPRGSNYGYTF
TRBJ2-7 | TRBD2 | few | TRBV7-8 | TGTGCCAGCAGCTCCGGGATGGGCGGGAGAGGGTACGAGCAGTACTTC | CASSSGMGGRGYEQYF
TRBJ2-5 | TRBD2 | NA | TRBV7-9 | TGTGCCAGCAGCCCCCGGGCTAGCGGTGAGACCCAGTACTTC | CASSPRASGETQYF
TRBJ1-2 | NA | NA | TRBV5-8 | TGTGCCAGCAGCTTGTCGGTTCCGGGGGTCGACGGGTATGGCTACACCTTC | CASSLSVPGVDGYGYTF
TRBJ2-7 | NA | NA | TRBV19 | TGTGCCAGTAGTATTGGCGGGGGCACCTACGAGCAGTACTTC | CASSIGGGTYEQYF
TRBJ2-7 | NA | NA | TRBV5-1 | TGCGCCAGTGAGGCAGGGGCCAGCGTGGGTGAGCAGTACTTC | CASEAGASVGEQYF
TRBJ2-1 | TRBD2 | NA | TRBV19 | TGTGCCAGTAGCATAGCGGGAGGTTACTACAATGAGCAGTTCTTC | CASSIAGGYYNEQFF
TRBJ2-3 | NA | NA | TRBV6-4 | TGTGCCAGCAGTGGTACAGGGGGGGGCCCAGATACGCAGTATTTT | CASSGTGGGPDTQYF
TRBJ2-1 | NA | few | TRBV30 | TGTGCCTGGAGTGTATTGCGGGACTACAATGAGCAGTTCTTC | CAWSVLRDYNEQFF
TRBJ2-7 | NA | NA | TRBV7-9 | TGTGCCAGCAGCTTAGTTGGCGGATCCTCCTACGAGCAGTACTTC | CASSLVGGSSYEQYF
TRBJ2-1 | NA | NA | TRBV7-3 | TGTGCCAGCAGCTTAAACCCGGGAGTAGCGGCGAATGAGCAGTTCTTC | CASSLNPGVAANEQFF
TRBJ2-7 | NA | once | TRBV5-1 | TGCGCCAGCAGCTGGGGCGGATTGCAGGACGAGCAGTACTTC | CASSWGGLQDEQYF
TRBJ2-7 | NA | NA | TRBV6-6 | TGTGCCAGCACCAAAAAGGCCAGCGACCACTACGAGCAGTACTTC | CASTKKASDHYEQYF
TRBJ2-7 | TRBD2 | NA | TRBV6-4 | TGTGCCAGCAGGACTTCTAGCGGGAGCTACGAGCAGTACTTC | CASRTSSGSYEQYF
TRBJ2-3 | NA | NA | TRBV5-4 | TGTGCCAGCAGCTTGGACGGGAGAGGGACAGATACGCAGTATTTT | CASSLDGRGTDTQYF
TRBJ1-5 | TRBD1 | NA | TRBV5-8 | TGTGCCAGCAGTCCAGGGGGTTTAAGCAATCAGCCCCAGCATTTT | CASSPGGLSNQPQHF
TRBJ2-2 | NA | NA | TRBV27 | TGTGCCAGCCAGGGGTTTGGGGAGCTGTTTTTT | CASQGFGELFF
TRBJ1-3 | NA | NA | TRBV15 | TGTGCCACCAGCAGAGAAAAGGGACTCCTCTACTCTGGAAACACCATATATTTT | CATSREKGLLYSGNTIYF
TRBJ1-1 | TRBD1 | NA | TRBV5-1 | TGCGCCAGCAGCCCTCCCGGGACAGTTGAAGCTTTCTTT | CASSPPGTVEAFF
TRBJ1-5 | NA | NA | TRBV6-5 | TGTGCCAGCAGTTACTCGCTAGGCAATCAGCCCCAGCATTTT | CASSYSLGNQPQHF
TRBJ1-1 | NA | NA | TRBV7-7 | TGTGCCAGCAGCTTAGGGGCCGGTAACACTGAAGCTTTCTTT | CASSLGAGNTEAFF
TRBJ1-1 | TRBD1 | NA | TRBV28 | TGTGCCAGCAGCTTACAGGGGGTTTCGACATGGAACACTGAAGCTTTCTTT | CASSLQGVSTWNTEAFF
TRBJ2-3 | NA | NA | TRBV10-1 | TGCGCCAGCAGTGAGTCATGGCGGAGCACAGATACGCAGTATTTT | CASSESWRSTDTQYF
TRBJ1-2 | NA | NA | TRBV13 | TGTGCCAGCAGCCCGCAGGGTTATGGCTACACCTTC | CASSPQGYGYTF
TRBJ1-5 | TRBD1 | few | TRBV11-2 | TGTGCCAGCGCTTCAGGGGGAGTTAATCAGCCCCAGCATTTT | CASASGGVNQPQHF
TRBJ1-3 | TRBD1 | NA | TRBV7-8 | TGTGCCAGCAGCGAGAGAGGGGGCCTAGGCGGAAACACCATATATTTT | CASSERGGLGGNTIYF